Described below is a single TCR beta chain sequence and its context. Antigen unknown. CD4+ T cell IFNgamma after overnight CMV lysate exposure gave donor CMV status. Cells stained for CD3, CD4, CD8, CD45RA, CD27 and viability were sorted into four CD45RA/CD27 subsets. Germline CDR1 reads SGHVS; CDR2 reads FNYEAQ. The J segment lost 0 bases and the V segment lost 4 bases, leaving 3 bases of the junction unmatched. The CDR3 spans 15 residues. Two oligonucleotides, mixed equimolar, formed the beta constant-region primer covering TRBC1 and TRBC2. MiXCR, applied by TCRdb to the UMI-ligation and nested PCR reads, yields one record per CDR3 protein. The sample consists of 25,000 to 30,000 distinct CDR3 sequences, over 8.5% of them appearing once. This sample is part of a study of naive and memory T cell subsets. Study observations and caveats: TCR abundance followed a power law differing between naive and memory subsets.

This TCR derives from a human donor in good health. The rearrangement joins TRBV7-6 to TRBJ2-1; 7 bases map to TRBD1. Sequenced input: effector memory CD4+ T cells from blood. As to subset: effector memory, CD45RA- CD27-. The CDR3 sequence: CASSSRQGSYNEQFF. CDR3 DNA sequence: TGTGCCAGCAGCTCCCGACAGGGCTCCTACAATGAGCAGTTCTTC.